Listed below are T cell receptor beta chains from one sample, sequenced in a study of blood T cell repertoires in COVID-19. Method: immunoSEQ multiplex PCR; TCRdb's copy keeps in-frame clones and lacks some. The sample includes some 250,000 clones, about 80% seen only once; the top ten take 4.4%. The material sequenced was peripheral blood. These receptors were obtained from a man over 45 with active or convalescent COVID-19. Both conserved end residues are part of each CDR3. The D gene is left open where the match is weak. Not all rows give a size; the values are once, few, many and, for expanded clones, a class.

d_gene: .
v_gene: TRBV3-1/TRBV3-2
j_gene: TRBJ1-1
abundance: .
CDR3nt: TGTGCCAGCAGCACCGGGTCGGCAGGGGAAGCTTTCTTT
CDR3aa: CASSTGSAGEAFF

d_gene: TRBD1
v_gene: TRBV18
j_gene: TRBJ1-4
abundance: .
CDR3nt: TGTGCCAGCTCACCACCACCGGGACAGGGAAATGAAAAACTGTTTTTT
CDR3aa: CASSPPPGQGNEKLFF

d_gene: TRBD1
v_gene: TRBV29-1
j_gene: TRBJ1-2
abundance: .
CDR3nt: TGCAGCGTCACGACAGGGGGCGCCGATGGCTACACCTTC
CDR3aa: CSVTTGGADGYTF

d_gene: .
v_gene: TRBV5-4
j_gene: TRBJ2-1
abundance: .
CDR3nt: TGTGCCAGCAGCGCTCGGTTAGCGGATTACAATGAGCAGTTCTTC
CDR3aa: CASSARLADYNEQFF

d_gene: .
v_gene: TRBV7-9
j_gene: TRBJ1-3
abundance: .
CDR3nt: TGTGCCAGCAGCATGTCGGCTGGAAACACCATATATTTT
CDR3aa: CASSMSAGNTIYF

d_gene: TRBD1
v_gene: TRBV7-9
j_gene: TRBJ1-1
abundance: .
CDR3nt: TGTGCCAGCAGCCCCCGGGACAGGGGGAAGACTGAAGCTTTCTTT
CDR3aa: CASSPRDRGKTEAFF

d_gene: .
v_gene: TRBV18
j_gene: TRBJ2-3
abundance: .
CDR3nt: TGTGCCAGCTCAACCACTAGCACAGATACGCAGTATTTT
CDR3aa: CASSTTSTDTQYF

d_gene: .
v_gene: TRBV21-1
j_gene: TRBJ1-5
abundance: .
CDR3nt: TGTGCCAGCAGCGCGAAGGACAGGGGAGAGGGCGAAGCGGAATTAAGCAATCAGCCCCAGCATTTT
CDR3aa: CASSAKDRGEGEAELSNQPQHF

d_gene: TRBD1
v_gene: TRBV6-5
j_gene: TRBJ1-5
abundance: .
CDR3nt: TGTGCCAGCGGGCTAGACAGGGCTCAGCCCCAGCATTTT
CDR3aa: CASGLDRAQPQHF

d_gene: TRBD1
v_gene: TRBV3-1/TRBV3-2
j_gene: TRBJ1-1
abundance: .
CDR3nt: TGTGCCAGCAGCCTAACGACAGGGGGCTATACTGAAGCTTTCTTT
CDR3aa: CASSLTTGGYTEAFF

d_gene: .
v_gene: TRBV27
j_gene: TRBJ1-1
abundance: .
CDR3nt: TGTGCCAGCAGATATCAGGGGAGCACTGAAGCTTTCTTT
CDR3aa: CASRYQGSTEAFF

d_gene: TRBD1
v_gene: TRBV2
j_gene: TRBJ1-2
abundance: .
CDR3nt: TGTGCCAGCAGTGGGCAGGGGGGACGATATGGCTACACCTTC
CDR3aa: CASSGQGGRYGYTF

d_gene: .
v_gene: TRBV3-1/TRBV3-2
j_gene: TRBJ1-2
abundance: .
CDR3nt: TGTGCCAGCAGCCAACCTGACAGGAACTATGGCTACACCTTC
CDR3aa: CASSQPDRNYGYTF

d_gene: .
v_gene: TRBV24-1
j_gene: TRBJ2-7
abundance: .
CDR3nt: TGTGCCACCAGTGATGGACTTGGCGAGGAGCAGTACTTC
CDR3aa: CATSDGLGEEQYF

d_gene: .
v_gene: TRBV14
j_gene: TRBJ1-1
abundance: .
CDR3nt: TGTGCCAGCAGCCAAGATCCGGCGGGTCGGACTGAAGCTTTCTTT
CDR3aa: CASSQDPAGRTEAFF

d_gene: .
v_gene: TRBV4-2
j_gene: TRBJ2-7
abundance: .
CDR3nt: TGTGCCAGCAGCCAAGATCCGGGCTCCTACGAGCAGTACTTC
CDR3aa: CASSQDPGSYEQYF

d_gene: TRBD2
v_gene: TRBV25-1
j_gene: TRBJ2-3
abundance: .
CDR3nt: TGTGCCAGCAGTGACCGCGGGGGAACCACAGATACGCAGTATTTT
CDR3aa: CASSDRGGTTDTQYF

d_gene: TRBD1
v_gene: TRBV18
j_gene: TRBJ1-6
abundance: .
CDR3nt: TGTGCCAGCTCTTCACGACAGGGGACTGCTGGGTCACCCCTCCACTTT
CDR3aa: CASSSRQGTAGSPLHF

d_gene: TRBD2
v_gene: TRBV9
j_gene: TRBJ2-3
abundance: .
CDR3nt: TGTGCCAGCAGCGTAGCCCGCGGGGGGGGCACAGATACGCAGTATTTT
CDR3aa: CASSVARGGGTDTQYF

d_gene: TRBD1
v_gene: TRBV5-1
j_gene: TRBJ2-4
abundance: .
CDR3nt: TGCGCCAGCAGCTTGGGCTCGGGGACAGGGTGGAGTGGAGCCAAAAACATTCAGTACTTC
CDR3aa: CASSLGSGTGWSGAKNIQYF

d_gene: .
v_gene: TRBV5-1
j_gene: TRBJ1-2
abundance: few
CDR3nt: TGCGCCAGCAGCTTGGCAATCAGGAACTATGGCTACACCTTC
CDR3aa: CASSLAIRNYGYTF

d_gene: TRBD2
v_gene: TRBV7-9
j_gene: TRBJ2-3
abundance: .
CDR3nt: TGTGCCAGCAGCTCCAGCGGGGGGGCGGGAGATACGCAGTATTTT
CDR3aa: CASSSSGGAGDTQYF

d_gene: TRBD1
v_gene: TRBV7-2
j_gene: TRBJ1-1
abundance: .
CDR3nt: TGTGCCAGCAGCTACAGGGGGGGCTTGAACACTGAAGCTTTCTTT
CDR3aa: CASSYRGGLNTEAFF

d_gene: TRBD2
v_gene: TRBV4-1
j_gene: TRBJ2-3
abundance: .
CDR3nt: TGCGCCTCCAGGCGGGGGGGCGAAGATACGCAGTATTTT
CDR3aa: CASRRGGEDTQYF

d_gene: .
v_gene: TRBV7-3
j_gene: TRBJ2-1
abundance: .
CDR3nt: TGTGCCAGCAGCTTACCACAGGGCCAAAGGCAGTTCTTC
CDR3aa: CASSLPQGQRQFF

d_gene: .
v_gene: TRBV10-2
j_gene: TRBJ1-1
abundance: .
CDR3nt: TGCGCCAGCAGACAGTTTTCCCCTGAAGCTTTCTTT
CDR3aa: CASRQFSPEAFF

d_gene: TRBD1
v_gene: TRBV18
j_gene: TRBJ2-7
abundance: many
CDR3nt: TGTGCCAGCTCACTCGGGACAGGGATGGTGATTACCGAGCAGTACTTC
CDR3aa: CASSLGTGMVITEQYF

d_gene: TRBD1
v_gene: TRBV24-1
j_gene: TRBJ2-2
abundance: .
CDR3nt: TGTGCCACCAGTGATGCCGGGACAGGGGCGGTCACCGGGGAGCTGTTTTTT
CDR3aa: CATSDAGTGAVTGELFF

d_gene: .
v_gene: TRBV10-3
j_gene: TRBJ1-2
abundance: .
CDR3nt: TGTGCCATCAGTGAGTTGAGTAACTATGGCTACACCTTC
CDR3aa: CAISELSNYGYTF

d_gene: TRBD2
v_gene: TRBV9
j_gene: TRBJ2-3
abundance: .
CDR3nt: TGTGCCAGCAGCGTAGATTGGTCTAGCGGGGGCACAGATACGCAGTATTTT
CDR3aa: CASSVDWSSGGTDTQYF

d_gene: TRBD1
v_gene: TRBV5-4
j_gene: TRBJ1-2
abundance: .
CDR3nt: TGTGCCAGCAGCTTGGGGGGACAGATCTTAGCGGGAGGCTACACCTTC
CDR3aa: CASSLGGQILAGGYTF

d_gene: TRBD1
v_gene: TRBV19
j_gene: TRBJ2-7
abundance: .
CDR3nt: TGTGCCAGTAGTAAGGGACAGTCCTACGAGCAGTACTTC
CDR3aa: CASSKGQSYEQYF

d_gene: TRBD1
v_gene: TRBV7-9
j_gene: TRBJ1-1
abundance: once
CDR3nt: TGTGCCAGCAGCCCGGGACAGGGGAACACTGAAGCTTTCTTT
CDR3aa: CASSPGQGNTEAFF

d_gene: TRBD1
v_gene: TRBV7-3
j_gene: TRBJ1-2
abundance: .
CDR3nt: TGTGCCAGCAGCAGAGACAGGGGATACGGCTACACCTTC
CDR3aa: CASSRDRGYGYTF

d_gene: .
v_gene: TRBV14
j_gene: TRBJ2-7
abundance: .
CDR3nt: TGTGCCAGCAGCCAAAACGGTCGAGAGCAGTACTTC
CDR3aa: CASSQNGREQYF

d_gene: TRBD1
v_gene: TRBV19
j_gene: TRBJ2-7
abundance: .
CDR3nt: TGTGCCACCGCCCGGGACAGGGTAGGCGAGCAGTACTTC
CDR3aa: CATARDRVGEQYF

d_gene: .
v_gene: TRBV5-6
j_gene: TRBJ1-1
abundance: .
CDR3nt: TGTGCCAGCAGCCTCCCCCAGGGATCTCACACTGAAGCTTTCTTT
CDR3aa: CASSLPQGSHTEAFF

d_gene: .
v_gene: TRBV7-9
j_gene: TRBJ2-3
abundance: .
CDR3nt: TGTGCCAGCAGCTCCGGACAGAGCACAGATACGCAGTATTTT
CDR3aa: CASSSGQSTDTQYF